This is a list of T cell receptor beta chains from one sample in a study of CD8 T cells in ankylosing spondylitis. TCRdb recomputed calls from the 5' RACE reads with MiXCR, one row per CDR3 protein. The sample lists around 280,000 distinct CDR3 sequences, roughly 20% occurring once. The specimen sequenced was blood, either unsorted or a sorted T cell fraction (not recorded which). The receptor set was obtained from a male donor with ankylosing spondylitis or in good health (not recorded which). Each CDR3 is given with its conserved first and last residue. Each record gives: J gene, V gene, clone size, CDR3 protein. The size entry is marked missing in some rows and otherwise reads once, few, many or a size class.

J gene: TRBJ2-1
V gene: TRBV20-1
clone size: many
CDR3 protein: CSARRGQTYNEQFF

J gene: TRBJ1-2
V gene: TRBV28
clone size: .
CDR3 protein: CASRDRANYGYTF

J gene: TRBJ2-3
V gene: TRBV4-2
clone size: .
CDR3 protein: CASSPSGGAADTQYF

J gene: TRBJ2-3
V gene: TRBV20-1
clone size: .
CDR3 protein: CSAGPLAGVLDTQYF

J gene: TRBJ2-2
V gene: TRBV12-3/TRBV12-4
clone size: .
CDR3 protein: CASSPPSAGVGGELFF

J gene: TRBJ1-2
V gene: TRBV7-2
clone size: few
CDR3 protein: CASSFGRVHYGYTF

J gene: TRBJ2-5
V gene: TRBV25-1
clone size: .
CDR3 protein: CASSGKGQGIWETQYF

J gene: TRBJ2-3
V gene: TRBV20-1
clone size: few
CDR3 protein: CSARRGAGTDTQYF

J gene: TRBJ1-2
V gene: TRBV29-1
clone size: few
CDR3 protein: CSVGDGDYGYTF

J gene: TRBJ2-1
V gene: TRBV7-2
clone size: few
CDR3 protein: CASSLSGGAGNEQFF

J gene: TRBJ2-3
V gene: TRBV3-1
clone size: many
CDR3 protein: CASSQGGTDTQYF

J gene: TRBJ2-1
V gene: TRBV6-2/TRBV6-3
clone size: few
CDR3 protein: CASRYGTVGEQFF

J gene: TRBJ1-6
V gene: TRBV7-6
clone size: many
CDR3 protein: CASSLGDRENSPLHF

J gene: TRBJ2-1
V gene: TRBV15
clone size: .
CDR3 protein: CATSRDRMEYNEQFF

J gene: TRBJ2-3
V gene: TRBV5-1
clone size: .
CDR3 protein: CASTLLFGTDTQYF

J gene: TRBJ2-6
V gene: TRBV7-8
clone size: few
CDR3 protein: CASSLVPQSSGANVLTF

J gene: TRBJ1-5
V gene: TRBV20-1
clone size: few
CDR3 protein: CSASKGASNQPQHF

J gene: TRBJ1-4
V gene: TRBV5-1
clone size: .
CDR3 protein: CASRSGTATNEKLFF

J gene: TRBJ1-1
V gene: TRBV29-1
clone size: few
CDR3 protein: CSATPSGVTEAFF

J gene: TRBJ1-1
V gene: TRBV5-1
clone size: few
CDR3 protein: CASSPQTGAAEAFF

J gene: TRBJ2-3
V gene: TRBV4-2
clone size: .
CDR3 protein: CASSPRDRLTDTQYF

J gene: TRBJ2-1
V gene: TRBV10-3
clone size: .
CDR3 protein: CATSGAANNEQFF

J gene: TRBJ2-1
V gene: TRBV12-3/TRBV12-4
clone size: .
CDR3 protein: CASSSRTSGGVHEQFF

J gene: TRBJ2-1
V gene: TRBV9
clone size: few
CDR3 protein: CASSAGVRAGGEQFF

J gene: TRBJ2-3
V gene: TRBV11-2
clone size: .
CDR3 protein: CASSPTFTATDTQYF

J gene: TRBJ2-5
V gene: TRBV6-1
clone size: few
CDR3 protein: CASSEAGGETQYF

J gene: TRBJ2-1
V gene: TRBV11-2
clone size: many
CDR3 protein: CASARGRSYNEQFF

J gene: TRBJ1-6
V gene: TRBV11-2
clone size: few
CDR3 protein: CASSFRDRGRSPLHF

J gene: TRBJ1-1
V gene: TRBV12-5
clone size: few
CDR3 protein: CASGLYRGTTTEAFF

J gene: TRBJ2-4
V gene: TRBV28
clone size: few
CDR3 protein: CASSFARTGLAKNIQYF

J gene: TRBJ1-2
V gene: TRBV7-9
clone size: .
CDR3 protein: CASSLAVGTGLNSYTF

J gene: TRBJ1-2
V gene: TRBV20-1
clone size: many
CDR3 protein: CSANRGYGYTF

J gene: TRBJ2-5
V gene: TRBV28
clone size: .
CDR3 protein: CASTPSTGVETQYF

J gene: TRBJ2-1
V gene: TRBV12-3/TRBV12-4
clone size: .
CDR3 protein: CASSLGTPHEQFF

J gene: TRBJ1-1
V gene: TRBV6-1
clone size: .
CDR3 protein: CASSHGPGNTEAFF

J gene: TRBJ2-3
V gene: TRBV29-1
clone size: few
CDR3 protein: CSVGRGRDTDTQYF

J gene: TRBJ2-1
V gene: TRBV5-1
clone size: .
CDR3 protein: CASSLTGPNEQFF

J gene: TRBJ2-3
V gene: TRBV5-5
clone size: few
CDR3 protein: CASSLEPYTDTQYF